These 28 T cell receptor beta chains were sequenced from one sample in a study of T cells in tuberculosis. TCRdb's table, derived via immunoSEQ multiplex PCR, lists solely in-frame clones and lacks some. The sample holds tens of thousands of clones, 93% seen once. The time point denotes: new active TB diagnosis, blood taken before or within 7 days of starting treatment. This material consisted of PBMCs, taken at tuberculosis diagnosis. These receptor sequences come from an adult with tuberculosis.

The chain couples TRBV9 to TRBJ2-3; weak D call: TRBD2 (7 bases). V shed 5 bases and J shed 0 bases, with 13 bases lying between them. CDR1 is SGDLS, CDR2 YYNGEE, per germline. This CDR3 has 15 residues. CDR3 sequence reads: CASRGGGASTDTQYF. The DNA of the CDR3 is TGTGCCAGCAGAGGAGGGGGGGCCAGCACAGATACGCAGTATTTT.

The CDR3 protein is CASRRTGVEEKLFF. The CDR3, as DNA: TGTGCCAGCAGGCGGACAGGGGTCGAGGAAAAACTGTTTTTT. This rearrangement joins TRBV2 to TRBJ1-4; 9 nucleotides match TRBD1. The germline gives CDR1 SNHLY, CDR2 FYNNEI. The CDR3 extends over 14 amino acids. The V gene end was trimmed by 6 bases and the J gene end by 8 bases; junction bases not matched to a gene: 7.

The chain uses TRBV11-2 and TRBJ2-7; D is possibly TRBD1 (6 bases). The CDR3 covers 11 residues. Per the germline V gene, CDR1 is SGHAT and CDR2 is FQNNGV. V lost 5 bases and J 5 bases, leaving 7 bases between the germline ends. The CDR3 is CASSHRDEQYF. The DNA for the CDR3 is TGTGCCAGCAGCCACAGGGACGAGCAGTACTTC.

The chain employs TRBV7-2 and TRBJ2-1, with D uncertain. With 1 base removed from V and 8 bases from J, the gap between germline ends came to 9 bases. CDR1 is SGHTA, CDR2 FQGNSA, per germline. This CDR3 contains 13 residues. The CDR3 coding sequence is TGTGCCAGCAGCTTAGTCCTTAGAGATGAGCAGTTCTTC. Amino acids: CASSLVLRDEQFF.

The table lists this clone with a count of one. V is TRBV9 and J is TRBJ2-7; D unclear. The ends were cut back, 2 bases at V and 2 bases at J, with 11 bases in the middle. Germline V gives CDR1 SGDLS, CDR2 YYNGEE. The CDR3 runs to 14 residues. CDR3 region: CASSVSNPPYEQYF. The CDR3 nucleotides are TGTGCCAGCAGCGTGTCAAATCCCCCCTACGAGCAGTACTTC.

The rearrangement uses TRBV27 and TRBJ2-1; D may be TRBD1 (5 bases). Germline V lookup: CDR1 MNHEY, CDR2 SMNVEV (reference sequence). CDR3 length: 15 amino acids. Trimming took 6 bases from V and 5 from J, leaving 17 bases between them. Written as DNA, the CDR3 is TGTGCCAGCAGCCCACCGGTTAGGGGTCACAATGAGCAGTTCTTC. It specifies CASSPPVRGHNEQFF.

V is TRBV7-8 and J is TRBJ2-3; no definite D call. CDR3 length: 14 amino acids. Germline V gene sequence: CDR1 SGHVS, CDR2 FQNEAQ. Trimming shortened V by 5 bases and J by 2 bases, and 11 bases separated the two germline ends. The chain's CDR3 is CASSSSRSTDTQYF. Here the CDR3 DNA reads TGTGCCAGCAGCAGCTCTCGGTCCACAGATACGCAGTATTTT.

This chain uses TRBV2 with TRBJ2-7; 7 bases are shared with TRBD2. The CDR3 loop spans 14 amino acids. Germline V gene lookup returns CDR1 SNHLY and CDR2 FYNNEI. V was clipped by 4 bases and J by 7 bases; unmatched bases: 10. The CDR3 region has the DNA TGTGCCAGCAGTGGACTAGCCGGCCCGGGGGAGCAGTACTTC. Amino acid sequence: CASSGLAGPGEQYF. Combining the CDR3 with reference TRBV2 and TRBJ2-7 gives the whole variable domain EPEVTQTPSHQVTQMGQEVILRCVPISNHLYFYWYRQILGQKVEFLVSFYNNEISEKSEIFDDQFSVERPDGSNFTLKIRSTKLEDSAMYFCASSGLAGPGEQYFGPGTRLTVT.

V and J are TRBV5-1 and TRBJ1-5; D call uncertain. The CDR3 is 14 residues long. Germline CDR1 is SGHRS and CDR2 is YFSETQ. The germline V and J ends were trimmed by 0 bases and 7 bases, with 11 bases remaining between them. CDR3 protein: CASSLGQAGQPQHF. CDR3 coding DNA: TGCGCCAGCAGCTTGGGCCAGGCCGGACAGCCCCAGCATTTT. Using reference TRBV5-1 and TRBJ1-5 for the parts outside the CDR3, the full variable domain is KAGVTQTPRYLIKTRGQQVTLSCSPISGHRSVSWYQQTPGQGLQFLFEYFSETQRNKGNFPGRFSGRQFSNSRSEMNVSTLELGDSALYLCASSLGQAGQPQHFGDGTRLSIL.

The V gene is TRBV6-6, the J gene TRBJ2-7, with 9 bases fitting TRBD1. CDR3 length: 15 amino acids. With V trimmed by 5 bases and J by 2 bases, 7 bases remained unmatched. Germline V CDR1 and CDR2: MNHNY, SVGAGI (reference sequence). The CDR3 spells CASSPGQGLPYEQYF. Here the CDR3 DNA reads TGTGCCAGCAGTCCGGGACAGGGTTTACCCTACGAGCAGTACTTC.

This sequence joins TRBV6-6 and TRBJ2-7, with TRBD2 matching 13 bases. The CDR3 spans 16 residues. The germline gives CDR1 MNHNY, CDR2 SVGAGI (reference sequence). J lost 5 bases, V lost 6 bases, and 10 bases had no gene match. Here the CDR3 reads CASSPPGTSGKNEQYF. The CDR3 coding sequence is TGTGCCAGCAGCCCTCCCGGGACTAGCGGGAAAAACGAGCAGTACTTC.

The chain couples TRBV18 to TRBJ2-2; no definite D call. The CDR3 loop spans 15 amino acids. Between the trimmed V and J ends, which lost 2 bases and 3 bases, there was a span of 10 bases. Germline V gene sequence: CDR1 KGHSH, CDR2 LQKENI. CDR3: CASSPDRRDTGELFF. The CDR3 DNA reads TGTGCCAGCTCACCAGATAGAAGAGACACCGGGGAGCTGTTTTTT.

This rearrangement joins TRBV27 to TRBJ1-4; maybe TRBD1 (6 bases). The germline V gene has CDR1 MNHEY and CDR2 SMNVEV (reference sequence). V lost 5 bases and J 3 bases, leaving 13 bases between the germline ends. The CDR3 is 15 amino acids. The DNA for the CDR3 is TGTGCCAGCAGTACAGGGATCCGGGCTAATGAAAAACTGTTTTTT. It codes for CASSTGIRANEKLFF.

The CDR3 here is CASSPQDIPYEQYF. The CDR3 nucleotides are TGTGCCAGCTCACCGCAGGACATACCCTACGAGCAGTACTTC. The chain has TRBV18 and TRBJ2-7, with D possibly matching TRBD1 (5 bases). The CDR3 has 14 amino acids. Trimming took off 3 bases at V and 2 bases at J, with 11 bases between the two ends. The germline gives CDR1 KGHSH, CDR2 LQKENI.

This clone has just a few counts. This chain joins TRBV2 and TRBJ2-1, with D perhaps TRBD2 (6 bases). The germline CDR1 and CDR2 sequences are SNHLY and FYNNEI. Trimming removed 8 bases at V and 10 bases at J, with 21 bases between. There are 14 residues in the CDR3. Here the CDR3 reads CASLLGLATREQFF. The CDR3 DNA sequence: TGTGCCAGCCTCCTGGGGCTAGCGACCAGGGAGCAGTTCTTC.

This chain uses TRBV5-1 with TRBJ1-6; D uncertain. V gave up 2 bases and J gave up 9 bases, with 12 bases separating them. The CDR3 is made up of 14 amino acids. Looked up from germline, CDR1 is SGHRS and CDR2 is YFSETQ. The CDR3 DNA reads as TGCGCCAGCAGCTTAGGCGTGGTAGCTTCACCCCTCCACTTT. Translating gives CASSLGVVASPLHF.

V usage is TRBV4-1 and J usage is TRBJ2-7; a weak D match, TRBD2 (5 bases). CDR1 MGHRA and CDR2 YSYEKL come from the germline V gene. The CDR3 runs 13 residues. The germline V and J ends were trimmed by 3 bases and 5 bases, with 11 bases remaining between them. The CDR3 region is CASSHGGWDEQYF. As DNA, the CDR3 is TGCGCCAGCAGCCATGGAGGCTGGGACGAGCAGTACTTC.

The gene calls are TRBV2 and TRBJ1-2; maybe TRBD1 (6 bases). Trimming shortened V by 1 base and J by 4 bases, and 10 bases separated the two germline ends. Germline loops: CDR1 SNHLY, CDR2 FYNNEI. This CDR3 region has 14 residues. The CDR3: CASSEGGLGYGYTF. CDR3 sequence (DNA): TGTGCCAGCAGTGAAGGGGGGCTTGGCTATGGCTACACCTTC.

The chain recombines TRBV7-8 with TRBJ2-3; D perhaps matches TRBD1 (5 bases). Trimming shortened V by 1 base and J by 7 bases, and 12 bases separated the two germline ends. There are 14 residues in the CDR3. Germline assignment: CDR1 SGHVS and CDR2 FQNEAQ. The CDR3 loop reads CASSLEQGLNTQYF. The CDR3 region has the DNA TGTGCCAGCAGCTTAGAGCAGGGTTTGAATACGCAGTATTTT.

This clone was observed once. The CDR3 DNA reads as TGTGCCAGCAGCCTGCTCCCGGACAGTACGGTCAATTCACCCCTCCACTTT. This gives the protein CASSLLPDSTVNSPLHF. V usage is TRBV9 and J usage is TRBJ1-6, with D tentatively TRBD1 (6 bases). Germline V CDR1 and CDR2: SGDLS, YYNGEE. CDR3 size: 17 residues. V lost 4 bases, J lost 7 bases, and 21 bases lay in between.

V usage is TRBV12-5 and J usage is TRBJ2-7, with 8 bases that match TRBD1. The CDR3 is made up of 16 amino acids. Germline V gives CDR1 LGHNT, CDR2 FRNRAP. With 0 bases clipped from V and 3 bases from J, the junction kept 7 bases outside the gene matches. In nucleotides, the CDR3 is TGTGCTAGTGGTTTGGTACTGGGACAGGACGACTACGAGCAGTACTTC. Translated: CASGLVLGQDDYEQYF.

The chain couples TRBV18 to TRBJ1-1; TRBD1 matches 7 bases. V was pared by 6 bases and J by 0 bases, with 7 bases of the junction left unmatched. This CDR3 is 15 amino acids long. CDR1 and CDR2 (germline): KGHSH, LQKENI. The CDR3 DNA follows: TGTGCCAGCTCCAGGGGACAGTCCATGAACACTGAAGCTTTCTTT. This encodes CASSRGQSMNTEAFF.

The chain recombines TRBV15 with TRBJ2-7, with D possibly matching TRBD2 (7 bases). V lost 0 bases, J lost 3 bases, and 12 bases lay in between. Germline CDR1 LNHNV, CDR2 YYDKDF (reference sequence). The CDR3 loop spans 15 amino acids. CDR3 residues: CATSRDFGGRYEQYF. CDR3 DNA: TGTGCCACCAGCAGAGATTTCGGGGGGCGCTACGAGCAGTACTTC.

The CDR3 loop reads CASRMRLAGYNEQFF. In nucleotides, the CDR3 is TGTGCCAGCAGGATGCGGCTAGCGGGGTACAATGAGCAGTTCTTC. The rearrangement joins TRBV27 to TRBJ2-1, with 9 bases matching TRBD2. J was trimmed by 4 bases and V by 6 bases; bases with no gene match: 7. Germline assignment: CDR1 MNHEY and CDR2 SMNVEV (reference sequence). This CDR3 contains 15 residues.

The rearrangement links TRBV18 to TRBJ2-1; D is possibly TRBD2 (6 bases). The V end was cut by 3 bases, the J end by 0 bases, with 15 bases between. CDR1 and CDR2 from the germline V gene are KGHSH and LQKENI. The CDR3 loop spans 17 amino acids. The CDR3 coding sequence is TGTGCCAGCTCACCTGCCGGGGGACTGACCTCCTACAATGAGCAGTTCTTC. Its protein product is CASSPAGGLTSYNEQFF.

V is TRBV19 and J is TRBJ2-1; 8 bases are shared with TRBD2. Trimming removed 9 bases from V and 9 bases from J; junction bases left unmatched: 4. The CDR3 has 11 residues. CDR1 is LNHDA, CDR2 SQIVND, per germline (reference sequence). CDR3 DNA: TGTGCCAGCGAGCTAGCGGGTGAGCAGTTCTTC. Protein: CASELAGEQFF.

On this clone: One junction end does not reproduce the germline sequence, and a read error may be involved. V usage is TRBV27 and J usage is TRBJ2-3; D remains ambiguous. CDR3 length equals 11 residues. The germline gives CDR1 MNHEY, CDR2 SMNVEV (reference sequence). This CDR3 reads CASGRTDTHYF. CDR3 sequence (DNA): TGTGCCAGCGGGCGCACAGATACGCATTATTTT.

The rearrangement links TRBV5-1 to TRBJ2-3; 7 bases line up with TRBD1. The CDR3 sequence is 14 residues long. With V trimmed by 4 bases and J by 1 base, 3 bases remained unmatched. Germline CDR1 reads SGHRS; CDR2 reads YFSETQ. The CDR3 DNA reads as TGCGCCAGCAGCCTTCAGGGGGGCACAGATACGCAGTATTTT. Its protein is CASSLQGGTDTQYF.